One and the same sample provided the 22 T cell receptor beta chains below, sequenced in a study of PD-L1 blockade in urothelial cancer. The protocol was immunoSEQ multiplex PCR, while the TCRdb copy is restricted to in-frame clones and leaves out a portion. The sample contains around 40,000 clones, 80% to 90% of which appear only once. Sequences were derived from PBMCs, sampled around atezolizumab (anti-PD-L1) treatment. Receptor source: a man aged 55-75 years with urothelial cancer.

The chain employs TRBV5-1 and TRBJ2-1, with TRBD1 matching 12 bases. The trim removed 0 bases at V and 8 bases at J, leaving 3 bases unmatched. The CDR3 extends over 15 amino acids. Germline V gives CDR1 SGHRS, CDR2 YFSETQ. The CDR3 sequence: CASSLVGQGADEQFF. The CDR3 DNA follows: TGCGCCAGCAGCTTGGTGGGACAGGGGGCCGATGAGCAGTTCTTC.

The DNA for the CDR3 is TGTGCCAGCAGTTTAGGTGGGCTCTACAATGAGCAGTTCTTC. This codes for CASSLGGLYNEQFF. This chain links TRBV28 with TRBJ2-1; D gene uncertain. Germline CDR1 and CDR2: MDHEN and SYDVKM. The CDR3 loop spans 14 amino acids. The ends were cut back, 2 bases at V and 3 bases at J, with 8 bases in the middle.

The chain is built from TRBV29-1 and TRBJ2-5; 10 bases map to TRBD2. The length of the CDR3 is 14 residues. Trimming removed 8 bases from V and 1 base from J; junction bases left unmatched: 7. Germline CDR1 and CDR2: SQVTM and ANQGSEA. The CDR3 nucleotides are TGCAGCTTCCACGGACTAGCGGCCCAAGAGACCCAGTACTTC. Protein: CSFHGLAAQETQYF.

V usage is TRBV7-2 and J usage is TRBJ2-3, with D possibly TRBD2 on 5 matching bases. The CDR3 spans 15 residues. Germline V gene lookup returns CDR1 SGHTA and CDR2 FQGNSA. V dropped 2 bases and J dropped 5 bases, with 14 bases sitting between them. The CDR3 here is CASSLMGLEGDTQYF. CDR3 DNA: TGTGCCAGCAGCTTAATGGGTCTAGAGGGAGATACGCAGTATTTT.

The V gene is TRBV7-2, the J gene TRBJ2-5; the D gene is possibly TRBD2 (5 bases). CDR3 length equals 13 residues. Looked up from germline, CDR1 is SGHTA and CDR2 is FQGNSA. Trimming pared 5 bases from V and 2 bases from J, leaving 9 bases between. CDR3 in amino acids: CASSRGGQETQYF. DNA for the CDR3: TGTGCCAGCAGCCGAGGCGGGCAAGAGACCCAGTACTTC.

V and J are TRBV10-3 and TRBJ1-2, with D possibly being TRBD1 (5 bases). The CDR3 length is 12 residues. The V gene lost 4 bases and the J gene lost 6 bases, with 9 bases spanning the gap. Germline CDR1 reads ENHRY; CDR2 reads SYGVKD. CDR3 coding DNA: TGTGCCATCAGTGGGGAGGGGAATGGCTACACCTTC. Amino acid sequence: CAISGEGNGYTF.

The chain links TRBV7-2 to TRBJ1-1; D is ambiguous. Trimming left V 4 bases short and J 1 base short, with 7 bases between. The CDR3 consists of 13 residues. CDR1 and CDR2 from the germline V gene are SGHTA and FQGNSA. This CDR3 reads CASSYLGNTEAFF. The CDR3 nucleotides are TGTGCCAGCAGCTACCTAGGGAACACTGAAGCTTTCTTT.

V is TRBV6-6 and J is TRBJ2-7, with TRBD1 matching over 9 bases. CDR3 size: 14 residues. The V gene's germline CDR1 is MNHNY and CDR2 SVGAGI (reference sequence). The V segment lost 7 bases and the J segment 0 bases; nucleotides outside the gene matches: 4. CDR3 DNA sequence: TGTGCCAGCACCGGGACAGGGTACTCCTACGAGCAGTACTTC. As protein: CASTGTGYSYEQYF.

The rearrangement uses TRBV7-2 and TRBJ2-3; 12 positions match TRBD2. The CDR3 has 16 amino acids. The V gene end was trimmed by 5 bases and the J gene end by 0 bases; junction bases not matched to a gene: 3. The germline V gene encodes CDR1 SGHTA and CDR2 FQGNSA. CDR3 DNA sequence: TGTGCCAGCAGCCTCACTAGCGGGGGGAGCACAGATACGCAGTATTTT. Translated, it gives CASSLTSGGSTDTQYF.

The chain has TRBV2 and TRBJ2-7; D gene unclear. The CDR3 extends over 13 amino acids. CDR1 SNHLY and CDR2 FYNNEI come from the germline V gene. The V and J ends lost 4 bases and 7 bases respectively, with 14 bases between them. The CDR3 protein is CASSVVGAGEQYF. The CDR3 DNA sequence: TGTGCCAGCAGTGTAGTCGGAGCTGGGGAGCAGTACTTC.

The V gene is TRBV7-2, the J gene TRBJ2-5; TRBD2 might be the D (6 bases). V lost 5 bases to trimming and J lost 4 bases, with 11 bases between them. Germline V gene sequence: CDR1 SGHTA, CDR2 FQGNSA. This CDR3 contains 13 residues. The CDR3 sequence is CASSPGTAETQYF. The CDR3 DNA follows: TGTGCCAGCAGCCCAGGGACTGCAGAGACCCAGTACTTC.

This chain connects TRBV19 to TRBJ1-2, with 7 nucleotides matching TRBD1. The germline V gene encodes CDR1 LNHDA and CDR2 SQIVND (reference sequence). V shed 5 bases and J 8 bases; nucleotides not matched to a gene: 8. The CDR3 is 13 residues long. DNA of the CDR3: TGTGCCAGTAGTGCGACGACAGGGCAGGGCTACACCTTC. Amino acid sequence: CASSATTGQGYTF.

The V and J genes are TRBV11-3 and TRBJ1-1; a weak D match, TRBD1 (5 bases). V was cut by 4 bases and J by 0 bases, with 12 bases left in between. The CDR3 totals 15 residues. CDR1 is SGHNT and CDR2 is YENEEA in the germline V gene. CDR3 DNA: TGTGCCAGCAGCTCTAGACAGTCTCTGAACACTGAAGCTTTCTTT. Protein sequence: CASSSRQSLNTEAFF.

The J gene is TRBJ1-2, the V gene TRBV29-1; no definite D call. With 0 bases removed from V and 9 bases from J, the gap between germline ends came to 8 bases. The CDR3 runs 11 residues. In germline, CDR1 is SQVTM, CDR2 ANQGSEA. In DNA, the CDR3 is TGCAGCGTTGAAGAAGCTCTGCGCTACACCTTC. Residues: CSVEEALRYTF.

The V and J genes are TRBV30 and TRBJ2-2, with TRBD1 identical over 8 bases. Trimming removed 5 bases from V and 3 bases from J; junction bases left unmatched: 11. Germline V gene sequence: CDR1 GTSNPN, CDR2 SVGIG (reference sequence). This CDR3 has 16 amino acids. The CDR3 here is CAWSRDRGAHTGELFF. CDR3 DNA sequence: TGTGCCTGGTCCCGAGACAGGGGCGCCCACACCGGGGAGCTGTTTTTT.

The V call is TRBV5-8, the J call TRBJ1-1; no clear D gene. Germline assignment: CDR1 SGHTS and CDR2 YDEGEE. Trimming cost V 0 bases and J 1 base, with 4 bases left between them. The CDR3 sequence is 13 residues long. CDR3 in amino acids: CASSLDTNTEAFF. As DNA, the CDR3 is TGTGCCAGCAGCTTGGACACGAACACTGAAGCTTTCTTT.

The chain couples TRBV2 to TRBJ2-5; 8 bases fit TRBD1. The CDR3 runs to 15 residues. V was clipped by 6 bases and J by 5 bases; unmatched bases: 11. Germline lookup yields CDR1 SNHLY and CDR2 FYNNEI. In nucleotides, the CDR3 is TGTGCCAGCAGCCCTGGGACAGGCTGGCGGGAGACCCAGTACTTC. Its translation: CASSPGTGWRETQYF.

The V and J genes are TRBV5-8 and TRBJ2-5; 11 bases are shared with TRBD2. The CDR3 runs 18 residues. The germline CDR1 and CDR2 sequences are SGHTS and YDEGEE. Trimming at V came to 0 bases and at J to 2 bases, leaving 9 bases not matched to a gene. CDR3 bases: TGTGCCAGCAGCTTGGGAGTAGCGGGAGGGCCGGAACAAGAGACCCAGTACTTC. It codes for CASSLGVAGGPEQETQYF.

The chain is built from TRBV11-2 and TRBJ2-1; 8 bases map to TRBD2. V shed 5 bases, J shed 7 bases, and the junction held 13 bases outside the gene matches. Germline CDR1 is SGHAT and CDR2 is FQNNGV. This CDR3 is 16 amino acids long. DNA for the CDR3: TGTGCCAGCAGCCCCAGACTAGCGCGGGGGCCGAATGAGCAGTTCTTC. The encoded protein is CASSPRLARGPNEQFF. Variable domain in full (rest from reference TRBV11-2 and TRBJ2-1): EAGVAQSPRYKIIEKRQSVAFWCNPISGHATLYWYQQILGQGPKLLIQFQNNGVVDDSQLPKDRFSAERLKGVDSTLKIQPAKLEDSAVYLCASSPRLARGPNEQFFGPGTRLTVL.

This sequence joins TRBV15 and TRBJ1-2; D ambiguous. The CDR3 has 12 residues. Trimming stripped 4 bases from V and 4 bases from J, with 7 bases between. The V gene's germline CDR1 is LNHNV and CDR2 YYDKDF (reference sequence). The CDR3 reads CATSNSGYGYTF. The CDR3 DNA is TGTGCCACCAGCAATTCGGGCTATGGCTACACCTTC.

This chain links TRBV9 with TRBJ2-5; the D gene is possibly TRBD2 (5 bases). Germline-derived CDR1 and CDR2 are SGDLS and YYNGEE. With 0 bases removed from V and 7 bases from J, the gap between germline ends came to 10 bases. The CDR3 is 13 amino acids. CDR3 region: CASSVEHRGTQYF. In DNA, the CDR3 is TGTGCCAGCAGCGTAGAACATCGGGGGACCCAGTACTTC.

CDR3 loop: CAISESQATYEQYF. The CDR3 DNA reads as TGTGCCATCAGTGAGTCACAGGCCACCTACGAGCAGTACTTC. The chain uses TRBV10-3 and TRBJ2-7; D perhaps matches TRBD1 (5 bases). The CDR3 is 14 residues long. Germline lookup yields CDR1 ENHRY and CDR2 SYGVKD. Trimming stripped 0 bases from V and 2 bases from J, with 8 bases between.